This T cell receptor beta chain was captured by sequencing in a study of response to subunit inactivated influenza vaccine. The CDR3 sequence is 16 residues long. Germline CDR1 and CDR2: LNHNV and YYDKDF (reference sequence). Between the trimmed V and J ends, which lost 6 bases and 0 bases, there was a span of 14 bases. TCRdb passed the RT-PCR reads through MiXCR, listing each CDR3 protein once. This sample carries more than 550,000 distinct CDR3 sequences, over 9% of them seen once, and the ten largest clones take about 10%. This clonotype has just a few counts. The sample also formed part of further work on T cells expressing NK-cell markers. That paper notes: Generation of TCR beta cDNA was performed by 5'RACE template switching incorporating UMIs. An anti-gamma-delta TCR antibody confined sorting to alpha-beta TCR T cells across several of the experiments. These clonotypes additionally ranked first within the CD3+CD56-NKG2C+ fraction of four donors.

The sequence derives from a man aged 50 to 59 who received an inactivated influenza vaccine. This material consisted of PBMCs from blood, taken on the day of vaccination. This chain connects TRBV15 to TRBJ2-2; D uncertain. CDR3 sequence (DNA): TGTGCCACCAGTTTTCAATCGAGCGCGAACACCGGGGAGCTGTTTTTT. This translates into CATSFQSSANTGELFF. Combining the CDR3 with reference TRBV15 and TRBJ2-2 gives the whole variable domain DAMVIQNPRYQVTQFGKPVTLSCSQTLNHNVMYWYQQKSSQAPKLLFHYYDKDFNNEADTPDNFQSRRPNTSFCFLDIRSPGLGDTAMYLCATSFQSSANTGELFFGEGSRLTVL.